These 10 T cell receptor beta chains were all obtained from the same sample, sequenced in a study of PD-L1 blockade in urothelial cancer (TCRdb year 2017). The time point tag for this specimen amounts to: peripheral blood 6 weeks after treatment start. Libraries were built with the immunoSEQ multiplex PCR assay. TCRdb took this table from immuneACCESS and kept in-frame rearrangements with V and J called. Such tables lack part of the clones; where checked against another copy, unresolved V genes explain under half of the gap, and the rest is unexplained. Within this sample are 20,000 to 25,000 clones, with around 82% of them counted one time only. The ten largest account for about 1.6% of the sample. Here the sequenced sample was PBMCs, taken around atezolizumab (anti-PD-L1) treatment. The source is a man aged 65-85 years with urothelial cancer.

The chain links TRBV29-1 to TRBJ2-3; 7 bases fit TRBD2. This CDR3 contains 14 residues. Unmatched junction bases numbered 7, after V lost 5 bases and J lost 2 bases. The germline gives CDR1 SQVTM, CDR2 ANQGSEA. The DNA of the CDR3 is TGCAGCGTTCGAGCGGGGCTTCTCACAGATACGCAGTATTTT. Encoded protein: CSVRAGLLTDTQYF.

This clone was detected a few times. This chain links TRBV2 with TRBJ1-3; D not resolved. Germline V CDR1 and CDR2: SNHLY, FYNNEI. This CDR3 is 13 amino acids long. The V end was cut by 3 bases, the J end by 4 bases, with 7 bases between. The CDR3 here is CASSDRVGNTIYF. The CDR3 DNA follows: TGTGCCAGCAGTGACCGGGTCGGAAACACCATATATTTT.

The rearrangement uses TRBV5-4 and TRBJ2-3; maybe TRBD2 (6 bases). V was clipped by 0 bases and J by 1 base, with 21 bases between them. The CDR3 covers 19 residues. CDR1 and CDR2 (germline): SGHNT, YYREEE (reference sequence). The CDR3 DNA is TGTGCCAGCAGCTTGGTAATTGGGACTGGAATACGAGGCACAGATACGCAGTATTTT. Its protein is CASSLVIGTGIRGTDTQYF.

The J gene is TRBJ2-5, the V gene TRBV6-5, with 7 bases fitting TRBD1. With V trimmed by 6 bases and J by 2 bases, 9 bases remained unmatched. The CDR3 runs to 15 residues. Germline loops: CDR1 MNHEY, CDR2 SVGAGI. CDR3 loop: CASRQGTAPQETQYF. The DNA of the CDR3 is TGTGCCAGCAGGCAAGGGACAGCGCCTCAAGAGACCCAGTACTTC.

The rearrangement links TRBV2 to TRBJ2-1; D is possibly TRBD1 (5 bases). CDR1 is SNHLY and CDR2 is FYNNEI in the germline V gene. Trimming removed 3 bases at V and 2 bases at J, with 14 bases between. The CDR3 sequence is 16 residues long. The CDR3 sequence is CASSDQRQGAYNEQFF. CDR3 DNA sequence: TGTGCCAGCAGTGATCAACGTCAGGGTGCCTACAATGAGCAGTTCTTC.

The rearrangement links TRBV9 to TRBJ1-2, with 7 bases matching TRBD1. CDR3 length: 14 residues. Germline lookup yields CDR1 SGDLS and CDR2 YYNGEE. J was trimmed by 8 bases and V by 3 bases; bases with no gene match: 10. The CDR3 sequence: CASSGTGLYGGYTF. The DNA for the CDR3 is TGTGCCAGCAGCGGGACAGGTCTTTACGGAGGCTACACCTTC. Looking up the rest from reference TRBV9 and TRBJ1-2 gives the full variable domain: DSGVTQTPKHLITATGQRVTLRCSPRSGDLSVYWYQQSLDQGLQFLIQYYNGEERAKGNILERFSAQQFPDLHSELNLSSLELGDSALYFCASSGTGLYGGYTFGSGTRLTVV.

The chain couples TRBV7-8 to TRBJ2-7; 8 nucleotides agree with TRBD2. CDR3 length equals 13 residues. CDR1 and CDR2 (germline): SGHVS, FQNEAQ. J gave up 6 bases and V 3 bases, and 4 bases lay outside the gene matches. CDR3 DNA: TGTGCCAGCAGCTTGGCGGGAGGTCCCGAGCAGTACTTC. It specifies CASSLAGGPEQYF.

The gene calls are TRBV4-1 and TRBJ2-5, with 7 bases aligning to TRBD2. Trimming took 2 bases from V and 3 from J; bases not matched to a gene: 12. Germline V gene lookup returns CDR1 MGHRA and CDR2 YSYEKL. The CDR3 runs to 17 residues. The CDR3 bases are TGCGCCAGCAGCCAAAAGGGAGCGGGAACCTATAAAGAGACCCAGTACTTC. Translation gives CASSQKGAGTYKETQYF.

The V call is TRBV5-4, the J call TRBJ2-1, with 10 bases aligning to TRBD2. Per the germline V gene, CDR1 is SGHNT and CDR2 is YYREEE (reference sequence). This CDR3 has 16 residues. The J segment lost 3 bases and the V segment lost 1 base, leaving 4 bases of the junction unmatched. CDR3 amino acids: CASSLPTSGHYNEQFF. Written as DNA, the CDR3 is TGTGCCAGCAGCTTGCCGACTAGCGGGCACTACAATGAGCAGTTCTTC.

The J gene is TRBJ2-1, the V gene TRBV11-1; D is possibly TRBD2 (6 bases). The CDR3 sequence is 17 residues long. CDR1 and CDR2 from the germline V gene are SGHAT and FQDESV (reference sequence). V dropped 1 base and J dropped 1 base, with 14 bases sitting between them. CDR3 sequence: CASSLGGTRLSYNEQFF. The CDR3 nucleotides are TGTGCCAGCAGCTTAGGTGGGACTCGACTTTCCTACAATGAGCAGTTCTTC.